This TCR beta chain was retrieved from a study of tumor-infiltrating lymphocytes in primary liver carcinoma. Looked up from germline, CDR1 is MDHEN and CDR2 is SYDVKM. This CDR3 is built from 15 residues. Blood RNA was derived from unsorted whole blood, and germline DNA was extracted too. The template, roughly 510 ng total RNA, yielded TCR beta cDNA made with a constant-region primer. What produced the TCR beta libraries was three nested multiplex PCR rounds using slightly modified ARM-PCR. Running about 11 cycles apiece, the first two PCR rounds relied on TRBV1-TRBV30 forward primers together with a C-beta reverse primer. TCRdb ran MiXCR on the multiplex PCR reads and lists one entry per CDR3 protein. The table includes about 330,000 distinct CDR3 sequences, around 60% detected once. Regarding this clonotype: This clone may be a read error of a much larger clone one base away.

Sequenced material: peripheral blood. This receptor was taken from a man in his forties or fifties with primary liver carcinoma and hepatitis B virus infection. V usage is TRBV28 and J usage is TRBJ2-1; 7 bases fit TRBD2. The CDR3 nucleotides are TGTGCCATCAGTTTTACTAGCGAGATCTACAATGAGCAGTTCTTC. This translates into CAISFTSEIYNEQFF.